The T cell receptor (beta chain) described here comes from a study of blood T cell repertoires in COVID-19. V shed 5 bases and J shed 5 bases, with 10 bases lying between them. Germline lookup yields CDR1 LGHDT and CDR2 YNNKEL (reference sequence). This CDR3 is 12 amino acids long. Data came from immunoSEQ multiplex PCR; TCRdb stores just in-frame clones and leaves some out. This sample has 350,000 to 400,000 clones, with approximately 90% found just once. The sample taken for sequencing was PBMCs or T cells enriched from blood (not recorded which). The chain carries TRBV3-1 (or the pseudogene TRBV3-2) and TRBJ2-7; perhaps TRBD1 as D (5 bases). This clonotype originated in a woman in her thirties with acute COVID-19. This CDR3 is CASSNRQHEQYF. DNA for the CDR3: TGTGCCAGCAGCAACCGACAGCACGAGCAGTACTTC.